This is a list of T cell receptor beta chains from one sample in a study of control samples from healthy donors and cancer patients. Produced via immunoSEQ multiplex PCR; TCRdb's table is partial and in-frame only. The sample contains around 80,000 clones, 85% to 90% of which appear only once. Sequenced input: blood. The origin of the receptors is a man in his fifties in good health. Both conserved end residues are part of each CDR3. The D gene is left open where the match is weak. Size values are once, few and many counts, or a class for expanded clones, and some rows have none.

D,size,V,J,DNA,CDR3
TRBD1,.,TRBV6-5,TRBJ1-2,TGTGCCAGCAGGCCACAGGGGGCTTTTGACTATGGCTACACCTTC,CASRPQGAFDYGYTF
.,once,TRBV14,TRBJ2-3,TGTGCCAGCAGCTACTCCCCCACAGATACGCAGTATTTT,CASSYSPTDTQYF
TRBD2,.,TRBV7-8,TRBJ2-3,TGTGCCAGCAGCTTAAGACGGGGGGGCACAGATACGCAGTATTTT,CASSLRRGGTDTQYF
.,once,TRBV15,TRBJ1-2,TGTGCCACCAGCAGAGATCTGACGTCCGCCGATGGCTACACCTTC,CATSRDLTSADGYTF
TRBD2,once,TRBV3-1/TRBV3-2,TRBJ2-5,TGTGCCAGCAGCCGGGCTAGCGGGAACCAAGAGACCCAGTACTTC,CASSRASGNQETQYF
TRBD1,.,TRBV5-4,TRBJ1-1,TGTGCCAGCAGCTCTCCGGGACAGGGGTTGAACACTGAAGCTTTCTTT,CASSSPGQGLNTEAFF
.,.,TRBV7-2,TRBJ1-1,TGTGCCAGCAGCTCGCAGGGGTACACTGAAGCTTTCTTT,CASSSQGYTEAFF
.,.,TRBV19,TRBJ2-1,TGTGCCAGTAGGACTACAGGGACCAACCACAATGAGCAGTTCTTC,CASRTTGTNHNEQFF
TRBD1,.,TRBV29-1,TRBJ1-1,TGCAGCGTTGATGGGACAGGGTACACTGAAGCTTTCTTT,CSVDGTGYTEAFF
.,.,TRBV10-2,TRBJ2-3,TGCGCCAGCAGGGGTGACAGCACAGATACGCAGTATTTT,CASRGDSTDTQYF
.,.,TRBV25-1,TRBJ1-6,TGTGCCAGCCACGGGGGGTATAATTCACCCCTCCACTTT,CASHGGYNSPLHF
TRBD1,.,TRBV10-2,TRBJ1-1,TGCGCCAGCAGTGAACGGACAGGGGGCAGGACTGAAGCTTTCTTT,CASSERTGGRTEAFF
.,.,TRBV30,TRBJ1-1,TGTGCCTGGAGTTCACCAACAACTTCCTATGAAGCTTTCTTT,CAWSSPTTSYEAFF
.,.,TRBV4-1,TRBJ1-6,TGCGCCAGCAGCCAAGAAGCCTCAGGGATTTGGTCCTATAATTCACCCCTCCACTTT,CASSQEASGIWSYNSPLHF
.,.,TRBV14,TRBJ2-1,TGTGCCAGCAGCCAAGACTGGGGAGAGCAGTTCTTC,CASSQDWGEQFF
.,.,TRBV28,TRBJ1-2,TGTGCCAGCAGTTTGGCCAGGTTAGCTTATGGCTACACCTTC,CASSLARLAYGYTF
TRBD2,few,TRBV5-1,TRBJ2-3,TGCGCCAGCACCCCCCGGACTAGTTCCGCAGATACGCAGTATTTT,CASTPRTSSADTQYF
.,.,TRBV10-3,TRBJ1-5,TGTGCCATCAGTGGGTTGCAGGGGTCCGGGGCCCAGCATTTT,CAISGLQGSGAQHF
.,once,TRBV3-1/TRBV3-2,TRBJ1-1,TGTGCCAGCAGCCAAGTGATCGCTTTAGGAAACAGGGCGAACACTGAAGCTTTCTTT,CASSQVIALGNRANTEAFF
.,.,TRBV10-2,TRBJ2-2,TGCGCCAGCAGTGAACGAAACACCGGGGAGCTGTTTTTT,CASSERNTGELFF
.,.,TRBV5-6,TRBJ1-1,TGTGCCAGCAGCTTGGGGACCCTAGCTACTGAAGCTTTCTTT,CASSLGTLATEAFF
.,.,TRBV18,TRBJ1-6,TGTGCCAGCTCAACCGGGACGGCTAACTATAATTCACCCCTCCACTTT,CASSTGTANYNSPLHF
.,.,TRBV3-1/TRBV3-2,TRBJ1-1,TGTGCCAGCAGCCAAAACACGAACACTGAAGCTTTCTTT,CASSQNTNTEAFF
.,.,TRBV13,TRBJ2-4,TGTGCCAGCAGCTTAACACCTAAAAACATTCAGTACTTC,CASSLTPKNIQYF
.,.,TRBV6-5,TRBJ1-1,TGTGCCAGCAGCCTACAGGCGAACACTGAAGCTTTCTTT,CASSLQANTEAFF
.,.,TRBV10-2,TRBJ1-4,TGCGCCAGCAGTGAGTCGTGGGGGCTTAGTGAAAAACTGTTTTTT,CASSESWGLSEKLFF
.,few,TRBV25-1,TRBJ1-1,TGTGCCAGCAGTGCACTATTAATGAACACTGAAGCTTTCTTT,CASSALLMNTEAFF
.,.,TRBV3-1/TRBV3-2,TRBJ1-4,TGTGCCAGCAGCCAAAGTGGAGCATACACTAATGAAAAACTGTTTTTT,CASSQSGAYTNEKLFF
.,.,TRBV2,TRBJ1-1,TGTGCCATCCTCGTTCTTTTTAATGAAGCTTTCTTT,CAILVLFNEAFF
TRBD1,.,TRBV29-1,TRBJ2-2,TGCAGCGCCCGGACAGGCGCGAACACCGGGGAGCTGTTTTTT,CSARTGANTGELFF
.,.,TRBV7-2,TRBJ1-1,TGTGCCAGCAGCTTAGTTGATCGACAGACTGAAGCTTTCTTT,CASSLVDRQTEAFF
TRBD1,.,TRBV11-2,TRBJ2-7,TGTGCCAGCAGCTTAGAACAGGGGCCGTTCTACGAGCAGTACTTC,CASSLEQGPFYEQYF
.,.,TRBV30,TRBJ2-7,TGTGCCTGGAGCCTTCGGGGCTCCTACGAGCAGTACTTC,CAWSLRGSYEQYF
.,.,TRBV2,TRBJ2-3,TGTGCCACATCAGCGACTAACCCTAACACAGATACGCAGTATTTT,CATSATNPNTDTQYF
.,.,TRBV28,TRBJ1-1,TGTGCCAGCAGTTTGGGGGGGGGTAACTCTGAAGCTTTCTTT,CASSLGGGNSEAFF
TRBD1,.,TRBV6-5,TRBJ1-1,TGTGCCAGCAGCCGGGACAGGAGGGCCCTCACTGAAGCTTTCTTT,CASSRDRRALTEAFF
.,.,TRBV27,TRBJ2-1,TGTGCCAGCAGTTTATTCCGGACAACTACCTACAATGAGCAGTTCTTC,CASSLFRTTTYNEQFF
.,.,TRBV19,TRBJ2-3,TGTGCCAGTAGTATAGCGACCTCAGGCACAGATACGCAGTATTTT,CASSIATSGTDTQYF
TRBD1,.,TRBV6-1,TRBJ1-2,TGTGCCAGCAGTGAAGGATGGGGACAGAACTATGGCTACACCTTC,CASSEGWGQNYGYTF
TRBD1,once,TRBV12-3/TRBV12-4,TRBJ1-2,TGTGCCAGCAGCAGACAGGGCCATGGCTACACCTTC,CASSRQGHGYTF
TRBD2,.,TRBV24-1,TRBJ2-3,TGTGCCACCCATGGGGGGGGAATTGCAGATACGCAGTATTTT,CATHGGGIADTQYF
.,.,TRBV5-5,TRBJ2-7,TGTGCCAGCAGCCCCTCCTCGACGCTCTTCTCCTACGAGCAGTACTTC,CASSPSSTLFSYEQYF
TRBD2,.,TRBV6-1,TRBJ2-5,TGTGCCAGCAGTGACCATAAACTAGCGGGGATGGAGACCCAGTACTTC,CASSDHKLAGMETQYF
TRBD1,.,TRBV5-5,TRBJ1-5,TGTGCCAGCAGCTTAGGGGGACAGGAAGATCAGCCCCAGCATTTT,CASSLGGQEDQPQHF
.,.,TRBV6-1,TRBJ1-2,TGTGCCAGCAGTGAAGGAGACCCTCCCTATGGCTACACCTTC,CASSEGDPPYGYTF
.,.,TRBV6-2/TRBV6-3,TRBJ2-7,TGTGCCAGCAGTTACTGGCAGGGTTTCGAGCAGTACTTC,CASSYWQGFEQYF
.,.,TRBV5-1,TRBJ1-1,TGCGCCAGCAGCTTGGATGGGGGTTCGAGGACTGAAGCTTTCTTT,CASSLDGGSRTEAFF
.,.,TRBV28,TRBJ1-6,TGTGCCAGCAGTTTAGGAGGGCGGGGAAGCTCCTATAATTCACCCCTCCACTTT,CASSLGGRGSSYNSPLHF
.,few,TRBV27,TRBJ1-5,TGTGCCAGCAGTTTTCTTCCCAGGGATCAGCCCCAGCATTTT,CASSFLPRDQPQHF
.,.,TRBV6-5,TRBJ1-5,TGTGCCAGCAGCCTGAGAGGGATTAGCAATCAGCCCCAGCATTTT,CASSLRGISNQPQHF
TRBD2,once,TRBV11-3,TRBJ2-5,TGTGCCAGCAGTCCGCCTGGGGGACTAGCGGGGGCCCACCAAGAGACCCAGTACTTC,CASSPPGGLAGAHQETQYF